Following are 13 T cell receptor beta chains from one sample sequenced in a study of shared clonotypes between healthy human individuals. Cells designated naive CD8 were CD45RO-negative and were positively selected for CCR7, with terminally differentiated effector memory CD45RA+ cells excluded. Profiling relied on immunoSEQ multiplex PCR, and the TCRdb table lists in-frame clones only, not all of them. The table shows around 610,000 clones, with 90% to 97% occurring only once. Sequenced input: naive CD8+ T cells sorted from blood. The receptors stem from a woman aged 30 to 39 in good health.

The gene calls are TRBV7-8 and TRBJ2-7; perhaps TRBD2 as D (6 bases). This CDR3 has 16 residues. V was pared by 1 base and J by 6 bases, with 19 bases between. Germline CDR1 is SGHVS and CDR2 is FQNEAQ. This CDR3 is CASSLGLEGLRSEQYF. CDR3 in DNA: TGTGCCAGCAGCTTAGGGTTGGAGGGGCTGAGGTCCGAGCAGTACTTC.

The CDR3 loop reads CASSSRAGEQFF. The CDR3 DNA reads TGTGCCAGCAGCAGTAGGGCCGGTGAGCAGTTCTTC. The rearrangement links TRBV7-6 to TRBJ2-1; D not certain. The CDR3 contains 12 residues. The germline gives CDR1 SGHVS, CDR2 FNYEAQ. Trimming removed 5 bases at V and 9 bases at J, with 11 bases between.

The CDR3 region has the DNA TGTGCCACCAGCAGAGATCAACTCACCCAAGAGACCCAGTACTTC. Translating it yields CATSRDQLTQETQYF. This sequence joins TRBV15 and TRBJ2-5; no clear D gene. This CDR3 is 15 amino acids long. Trimming stripped 0 bases from V and 1 base from J, with 9 bases between. Germline V lookup: CDR1 LNHNV, CDR2 YYDKDF (reference sequence).

The genes are TRBV15 and TRBJ2-5; D gene uncertain. The end of the DNA fits TRBJ2-7 better, so the J call may be wrong. CDR3 length equals 13 residues. Germline assignment: CDR1 LNHNV and CDR2 YYDKDF (reference sequence). As DNA, the CDR3 is TGTGCCACCAGCAGAGATAATGTCCACGAGCAGTACTTC. Its protein is CATSRDNVHEQYF.

The J gene is TRBJ2-1, the V gene TRBV7-9, with D possibly being TRBD1 or TRBD2 (6 bases each). V was trimmed by 3 bases and J by 4 bases, leaving 13 bases between them. The CDR3 totals 15 residues. Looked up from germline, CDR1 is SEHNR and CDR2 is FQNEAQ (reference sequence). Here the CDR3 reads CASSFGGGEYNEQFF. In DNA, the CDR3 is TGTGCCAGCAGCTTCGGGGGCGGGGAATACAATGAGCAGTTCTTC.

The genes are TRBV27 and TRBJ2-7; 7 nucleotides line up with TRBD2. This CDR3 region has 15 residues. CDR1 and CDR2 (germline): MNHEY, SMNVEV (reference sequence). V shed 1 base and J 2 bases; nucleotides not matched to a gene: 5. CDR3 nucleotide sequence: TGTGCCAGCAGTTTATGGTCTAGCGGTGCCTACGAGCAGTACTTC. This sequence encodes CASSLWSSGAYEQYF.

V gene TRBV28 combines with J gene TRBJ2-3; D perhaps matches TRBD2 (5 bases). Germline V CDR1 and CDR2: MDHEN, SYDVKM. V shed 2 bases and J shed 3 bases, with 9 bases lying between them. The CDR3 totals 14 residues. The CDR3 sequence: CASSLVGETDTQYF. The DNA for the CDR3 is TGTGCCAGCAGTTTAGTGGGAGAAACAGATACGCAGTATTTT.

The sample holds one count of this clone. The chain recombines TRBV28 with TRBJ1-2; the D gene is possibly TRBD1 (5 bases). CDR3 length: 13 amino acids. The V and J ends lost 4 bases and 4 bases respectively, with 10 bases between them. Germline assignment: CDR1 MDHEN and CDR2 SYDVKM. The CDR3 sequence: CASSSRGFYGYTF. In nucleotides, the CDR3 is TGTGCCAGCAGTTCCCGGGGCTTCTATGGCTACACCTTC.

The rearrangement links TRBV28 to TRBJ1-5; weak D call: TRBD1 (6 bases). Germline V CDR1 and CDR2: MDHEN, SYDVKM. V was cut by 6 bases and J by 6 bases, with 18 bases left in between. CDR3 length: 15 residues. CDR3 sequence: CASSAMRGASQPQHF. CDR3 in DNA: TGTGCCAGCAGCGCGATGAGGGGGGCAAGTCAGCCCCAGCATTTT.

This rearrangement joins TRBV28 to TRBJ1-5; 8 bases agree with TRBD1. Germline CDR1 MDHEN, CDR2 SYDVKM. CDR3 size: 15 residues. J lost 0 bases, V lost 5 bases, and 3 bases had no gene match. As DNA, the CDR3 is TGTGCCAGCAGTGGACAGGGCGATAGCAATCAGCCCCAGCATTTT. Translated, it gives CASSGQGDSNQPQHF.

V usage is TRBV13 and J usage is TRBJ1-1; D is unclear. The CDR3 runs to 13 residues. V dropped 6 bases and J dropped 9 bases, with 17 bases sitting between them. Per the germline V gene, CDR1 is PRHDT and CDR2 is FYEKMQ (reference sequence). Written as DNA, the CDR3 is TGTGCCAGCAGTTTGGGCCGAGATATACAAGCTTTCTTT. Amino acids: CASSLGRDIQAFF.

This chain joins TRBV5-6 and TRBJ2-1, with D possibly TRBD2 on 5 matching bases. Germline loops: CDR1 SGHDT, CDR2 YYEEEE. The length of the CDR3 is 14 residues. V was pared by 5 bases and J by 5 bases, with 14 bases between. The CDR3 region is CASREKWRDNEQFF. DNA of the CDR3: TGTGCCAGCAGGGAAAAGTGGCGGGACAATGAGCAGTTCTTC. Looking up the rest from reference TRBV5-6 and TRBJ2-1 gives the full variable domain: DAGVTQSPTHLIKTRGQQVTLRCSPKSGHDTVSWYQQALGQGPQFIFQYYEEEERQRGNFPDRFSGHQFPNYSSELNVNALLLGDSALYLCASREKWRDNEQFFGPGTRLTVL.

The chain employs TRBV13 and TRBJ2-7; tentative D call: TRBD1 (6 bases). Between the trimmed V and J ends, which lost 5 bases and 7 bases, there was a span of 12 bases. The CDR3 loop spans 12 amino acids. CDR1 and CDR2 from the germline V gene are PRHDT and FYEKMQ (reference sequence). This chain's CDR3 is CASSQSRGEQYF. CDR3 in DNA: TGTGCCAGCAGCCAATCCAGGGGTGAGCAGTACTTC.